This is a list of T cell receptor beta chains from one sample in a study of T cell responses to AZD1222 COVID-19 vaccine. TCRdb keeps only in-frame clones here, not all; method: immunoSEQ multiplex PCR. The sample lists approximately 180,000 clones; around 89% were seen once. This material consisted of peripheral blood, taken on day 0 of AZD1222 vaccination. The source is an adult in good health. The CDR3 runs from the conserved cysteine through the conserved F or W. D genes are given only for firm matches. Not every row has a clone size; where given, it reads once, few, many or a size class.

clone_size: -; v_call: TRBV16; d_call: TRBD1; j_call: TRBJ2-5; cdr3_nt: TGTGCCAGCAGCCCTAAACAGGACAGGGCGGGGGAGACCCAGTACTTC; cdr3_aa: CASSPKQDRAGETQYF
clone_size: -; v_call: TRBV7-2; d_call: TRBD2; j_call: TRBJ2-7; cdr3_nt: TGTGCCAGCAGCTTAGGGCGGGAGTTTGACGAGCAGTACTTC; cdr3_aa: CASSLGREFDEQYF
clone_size: -; v_call: TRBV9; d_call: -; j_call: TRBJ1-4; cdr3_nt: TGTGCCAGCAGCGTAGGGAATGTAGATGAAAAACTGTTTTTT; cdr3_aa: CASSVGNVDEKLFF
clone_size: -; v_call: TRBV21-1; d_call: -; j_call: TRBJ1-2; cdr3_nt: TGTGCCAGCAGTTCAGGGGGGGCCGAGAGGGGATGCTACACCTTC; cdr3_aa: CASSSGGAERGCYTF
clone_size: -; v_call: TRBV5-6; d_call: -; j_call: TRBJ2-1; cdr3_nt: TGTGCCAGCGCTCCCTACCGGAGCTCCTACAATGAGCAGTTCTTC; cdr3_aa: CASAPYRSSYNEQFF
clone_size: -; v_call: TRBV7-2; d_call: TRBD2; j_call: TRBJ2-1; cdr3_nt: TGTGCCAGCAGCTTACAGAGCGGGGTCTACAATGAGCAGTTCTTC; cdr3_aa: CASSLQSGVYNEQFF
clone_size: -; v_call: TRBV5-4; d_call: -; j_call: TRBJ2-1; cdr3_nt: TGTGCCAGCAGCTTGGACGCGGGGAGCTCCTACAATGAGCAGTTCTTC; cdr3_aa: CASSLDAGSSYNEQFF
clone_size: few; v_call: TRBV29-1; d_call: TRBD1; j_call: TRBJ1-2; cdr3_nt: TGCAGCGTTGGTCTAGGACAGGGTTTCGTCTATGGCTACACCTTC; cdr3_aa: CSVGLGQGFVYGYTF
clone_size: -; v_call: TRBV11-1; d_call: -; j_call: TRBJ2-7; cdr3_nt: TGTGCCAGCAGCGACGTTTCGGCCTACGAGCAGTACTTC; cdr3_aa: CASSDVSAYEQYF
clone_size: -; v_call: TRBV4-1; d_call: -; j_call: TRBJ1-6; cdr3_nt: TGCGCCAGCAGCCAGACAGACTCACCCCTCCACTTT; cdr3_aa: CASSQTDSPLHF
clone_size: once; v_call: TRBV5-1; d_call: TRBD1; j_call: TRBJ2-7; cdr3_nt: TGCGCCAGCAGCCCGGGACAGGGACCCTACGAGCAGTACTTC; cdr3_aa: CASSPGQGPYEQYF
clone_size: -; v_call: TRBV27; d_call: TRBD2; j_call: TRBJ2-5; cdr3_nt: TGTGCCAGCAGTGACCTCCCGGGACTAGCGGGAAGACAGACCCAGTACTTC; cdr3_aa: CASSDLPGLAGRQTQYF
clone_size: -; v_call: TRBV28; d_call: -; j_call: TRBJ1-1; cdr3_nt: TGTGCCAGCAGTCCCTTTGGGAACACTGAAGCTTTCTTT; cdr3_aa: CASSPFGNTEAFF
clone_size: few; v_call: TRBV14; d_call: -; j_call: TRBJ1-6; cdr3_nt: TGTGCCAGCAGCCCCCGGGCCTCGCGGAATTCACCCCTCCACTTT; cdr3_aa: CASSPRASRNSPLHF
clone_size: once; v_call: TRBV6-5; d_call: -; j_call: TRBJ1-2; cdr3_nt: TGTGCCAGCAGTCACCCGAGTGCCGAGAGCCCTTACACCTTC; cdr3_aa: CASSHPSAESPYTF
clone_size: -; v_call: TRBV2; d_call: TRBD1; j_call: TRBJ2-3; cdr3_nt: TGTGCCAGTGGACAGGGGCGCCCGACAACAGATACGCAGTATTTT; cdr3_aa: CASGQGRPTTDTQYF
clone_size: -; v_call: TRBV9; d_call: TRBD1; j_call: TRBJ1-6; cdr3_nt: TGTGCCAGCAGCGTAGGGGCGACAGGGGGTTCTAATTCACCCCTCCACTTT; cdr3_aa: CASSVGATGGSNSPLHF
clone_size: -; v_call: TRBV18; d_call: -; j_call: TRBJ1-4; cdr3_nt: TGTGCCAGCTCACCACCCTCGAACCCGAATGAAAAACTGTTTTTT; cdr3_aa: CASSPPSNPNEKLFF
clone_size: -; v_call: TRBV7-9; d_call: -; j_call: TRBJ1-2; cdr3_nt: TGTGCCAGCAGCCCCTCCGGGGGGATCTATGGCTACACCTTC; cdr3_aa: CASSPSGGIYGYTF
clone_size: -; v_call: TRBV4-2; d_call: TRBD2; j_call: TRBJ2-1; cdr3_nt: TGTGCCAGCAGCCAAGGGGAGGGGAGCTCCTACAATGAGCAGTTCTTC; cdr3_aa: CASSQGEGSSYNEQFF
clone_size: -; v_call: TRBV7-9; d_call: TRBD1; j_call: TRBJ1-4; cdr3_nt: TGTGCCAGCAGCCCCCTCCAGGGGGAGAGGGAAAAACTGTTTTTT; cdr3_aa: CASSPLQGEREKLFF
clone_size: once; v_call: TRBV18; d_call: TRBD1; j_call: TRBJ1-5; cdr3_nt: TGTGCCAGCTCACCGTATAACAGGGGAAGGGTCAATCAGCCCCAGCATTTT; cdr3_aa: CASSPYNRGRVNQPQHF
clone_size: once; v_call: TRBV27; d_call: -; j_call: TRBJ1-5; cdr3_nt: TGTGCCAGCACTTCAACTGGGAGTAGCAATCAGCCCCAGCATTTT; cdr3_aa: CASTSTGSSNQPQHF
clone_size: -; v_call: TRBV5-8; d_call: -; j_call: TRBJ1-5; cdr3_nt: TGTGCCAGCAGTCCCGGGGGCCCTCAGCCCCAGCATTTT; cdr3_aa: CASSPGGPQPQHF
clone_size: -; v_call: TRBV6-5; d_call: TRBD1; j_call: TRBJ1-2; cdr3_nt: TGTGCCAGCAGTTACGGTCTGACAGGGTATGGCTACACCTTC; cdr3_aa: CASSYGLTGYGYTF
clone_size: -; v_call: TRBV6-5; d_call: TRBD1; j_call: TRBJ1-6; cdr3_nt: TGTGCCAGCAGTCCCCGACAGGGCTATAATTCACCCCTCCACTTT; cdr3_aa: CASSPRQGYNSPLHF
clone_size: -; v_call: TRBV28; d_call: -; j_call: TRBJ2-7; cdr3_nt: TGTGCCAGCAGTTCACTTGGGTACGAGCAGTACTTC; cdr3_aa: CASSSLGYEQYF
clone_size: once; v_call: TRBV6-1; d_call: TRBD1; j_call: TRBJ1-5; cdr3_nt: TGTGCCAGCAGTGACGCTGGCAGGGGGCCAGGTCAGCCCCAGCATTTT; cdr3_aa: CASSDAGRGPGQPQHF
clone_size: -; v_call: TRBV6-5; d_call: -; j_call: TRBJ1-2; cdr3_nt: TGTGCCAGCACCCCGGGGCACTATGGCTACACCTTC; cdr3_aa: CASTPGHYGYTF
clone_size: few; v_call: TRBV6-1; d_call: -; j_call: TRBJ1-5; cdr3_nt: TGTGCCAGCAGTGAAATGGGGACGGGGCATTTT; cdr3_aa: CASSEMGTGHF
clone_size: -; v_call: TRBV3-1/TRBV3-2; d_call: TRBD1; j_call: TRBJ1-2; cdr3_nt: TGTGCCAGCAGCCCAGAGGGACAGTATGGCTACACCTTC; cdr3_aa: CASSPEGQYGYTF
clone_size: -; v_call: TRBV7-2; d_call: TRBD1; j_call: TRBJ1-2; cdr3_nt: TGTGCCAGCAGCTTAGGGACAGGGGAGCTCTATGGCTACACCTTC; cdr3_aa: CASSLGTGELYGYTF
clone_size: -; v_call: TRBV6-2/TRBV6-3; d_call: TRBD1; j_call: TRBJ2-3; cdr3_nt: TGTGCCAGCAGTACGGACAGGGCCATGGGAGATACGCAGTATTTT; cdr3_aa: CASSTDRAMGDTQYF
clone_size: once; v_call: TRBV5-1; d_call: -; j_call: TRBJ2-7; cdr3_nt: TGCGCCAGCGGCGACACCCGGTTGGTCGAGCAGTACTTC; cdr3_aa: CASGDTRLVEQYF
clone_size: -; v_call: TRBV5-1; d_call: -; j_call: TRBJ2-5; cdr3_nt: TGCGCCAGCAGCTTGGGCCCCGGCGAGGTAGAGACCCAGTACTTC; cdr3_aa: CASSLGPGEVETQYF
clone_size: -; v_call: TRBV6-5; d_call: -; j_call: TRBJ2-5; cdr3_nt: TGTGCCAGCAGTTTCAGTCAGGGGAAAGAGACCCAGTACTTC; cdr3_aa: CASSFSQGKETQYF
clone_size: -; v_call: TRBV2; d_call: -; j_call: TRBJ1-2; cdr3_nt: TGTGCCAGCAGCGACGGACGGAGCGCGAAGGGCTACACCTTC; cdr3_aa: CASSDGRSAKGYTF
clone_size: -; v_call: TRBV5-1; d_call: -; j_call: TRBJ1-2; cdr3_nt: TGCGCCAGCAGCATCGACGGAGACTATGGCTACACCTTC; cdr3_aa: CASSIDGDYGYTF
clone_size: -; v_call: TRBV12-3/TRBV12-4; d_call: -; j_call: TRBJ1-2; cdr3_nt: TGTGCCAGCAGTTTAGGCGAAATAAGCTACACCTTC; cdr3_aa: CASSLGEISYTF
clone_size: few; v_call: TRBV4-1; d_call: TRBD1; j_call: TRBJ1-6; cdr3_nt: TGCGCCAGCAGCCCGGGACAGGGATATAATTCACCCCTCCACTTT; cdr3_aa: CASSPGQGYNSPLHF
clone_size: -; v_call: TRBV19; d_call: TRBD2; j_call: TRBJ2-1; cdr3_nt: TGTGCCAGTAGTACTATCCAACTAGCGGGACCCCACAATGAGCAGTTCTTC; cdr3_aa: CASSTIQLAGPHNEQFF
clone_size: -; v_call: TRBV6-2/TRBV6-3; d_call: TRBD1; j_call: TRBJ1-5; cdr3_nt: TGTGCCAGCAGTACGGACAGGGGGTTTCAGCCCCAGCATTTT; cdr3_aa: CASSTDRGFQPQHF
clone_size: -; v_call: TRBV9; d_call: -; j_call: TRBJ2-2; cdr3_nt: TGTGCCAGCAGCACAACAGGGAGGGACACCGGGGAGCTGTTTTTT; cdr3_aa: CASSTTGRDTGELFF
clone_size: once; v_call: TRBV15; d_call: -; j_call: TRBJ1-5; cdr3_nt: TGTGCCACCAGCAGAGATACTGGGGGGGGACAGCCCCAGCATTTT; cdr3_aa: CATSRDTGGGQPQHF
clone_size: -; v_call: TRBV7-2; d_call: TRBD1; j_call: TRBJ1-4; cdr3_nt: TGTGCCAGCAGCTTTGAACAGGGGGTTAATGAAAAACTGTTTTTT; cdr3_aa: CASSFEQGVNEKLFF
clone_size: few; v_call: TRBV7-8; d_call: -; j_call: TRBJ1-1; cdr3_nt: TGTGCCAGCAGCCTCTCAGGGGCATGGACTGAAGCTTTCTTT; cdr3_aa: CASSLSGAWTEAFF